This is a list of T cell receptor beta chains from one sample in a study of cytotoxic CD8 clonotypes in ibrutinib-treated CLL. Profiling relied on immunoSEQ multiplex PCR, and the TCRdb table lists in-frame clones only, not all of them. The table shows over 140,000 clones, with approximately 80% occurring only once. The source material was PBMCs, sampled after 36 months of ibrutinib treatment. Source of these receptors: a human donor with chronic lymphocytic leukemia. The CDR3 runs from the conserved cysteine through the conserved F or W. D genes are given only for firm matches. Clone size appears in some rows only: once, few, many, or a class for an expanded clone.

V,J,size,length,D,DNA,CDR3
TRBV30,TRBJ1-6,once,15,.,TGTGCCTGGAGTGTAGAGGGTTCTTATAATTCACCCCTCCACTTT,CAWSVEGSYNSPLHF
TRBV6-1,TRBJ1-2,few,15,TRBD1,TGTGCCAGTACGCTAGGGACAGGGGGCAATCCTGGCTACACCTTC,CASTLGTGGNPGYTF
TRBV6-1,TRBJ2-7,.,12,.,TGTGCCAGCCGAGGGGGGACCTACGAGCAGTACTTC,CASRGGTYEQYF
TRBV5-1,TRBJ2-1,.,16,TRBD2,TGCGCCAGCAGCGCCGGACTAGCGGGAGGGCCTAGTGAGCAGTTCTTC,CASSAGLAGGPSEQFF
TRBV4-1,TRBJ2-7,.,15,.,TGCGCCAGCAACCAACCTGGGGGAGCCCGGCACGAGCAGTACTTC,CASNQPGGARHEQYF
TRBV11-3,TRBJ2-7,.,16,TRBD1,TGTGCCAGCAGTCCCCGACAGGGGGCGAGTTTCAACGAGCAGTACTTC,CASSPRQGASFNEQYF
TRBV5-1,TRBJ2-1,.,15,TRBD2,TGCGCCAGCAGCACCGGGGGGAGCTCCTACAATGAGCAGTTCTTC,CASSTGGSSYNEQFF
TRBV28,TRBJ2-7,.,18,.,TGTGCCAGCAGTTTATCGATTGGACGGACGATCTCCACTTACGAGCAGTACTTC,CASSLSIGRTISTYEQYF
TRBV14,TRBJ2-1,.,15,TRBD1,TGTGCCAGCAGCCCCGGACAGGGGGAGTCCGATGAGCAGTTCTTC,CASSPGQGESDEQFF
TRBV2,TRBJ1-4,once,14,.,TGTGCCAGCCCCATCAGGGGATACCATGAAAAACTGTTTTTT,CASPIRGYHEKLFF
TRBV19,TRBJ1-5,.,17,.,TGTGCCAGTAGCTCCATTTTCTCCAACAGGGAAGATCAGCCCCAGCATTTT,CASSSIFSNREDQPQHF
TRBV28,TRBJ2-7,once,14,.,TGTGCCAGCAGTCTCAGGGGCCAAATCTACGAGCAGTACTTC,CASSLRGQIYEQYF
TRBV27,TRBJ1-1,.,14,TRBD1,TGTGCCAGCAGTGACGACAGGGGGAACACTGAAGCTTTCTTT,CASSDDRGNTEAFF
TRBV5-7,TRBJ1-1,.,15,.,TGTGCCAGCAGCTTGGGAGGGGACCTGAACACTGAAGCTTTCTTT,CASSLGGDLNTEAFF
TRBV19,TRBJ2-3,.,15,TRBD2,TGTGCCAGTAGTAGACAGCGGGAGGAAGAAGATACGCAGTATTTT,CASSRQREEEDTQYF
TRBV9,TRBJ2-7,.,17,TRBD1,TGTGCCAGCAGCCCCAGGACAGGGGGAAATTCCTGGGACGAGCAGTACTTC,CASSPRTGGNSWDEQYF
TRBV7-9,TRBJ1-3,.,15,TRBD1,TGTGCCAGCAGCCTGGGACAGACCTCTGGAAACACCATATATTTT,CASSLGQTSGNTIYF
TRBV19,TRBJ2-2,.,16,TRBD2,TGTGCCAGTGTTAAACTAGCGGGGGGCTCCACCGGGGAGCTGTTTTTT,CASVKLAGGSTGELFF
TRBV6-6,TRBJ2-5,.,14,.,TGTGCCAGCAGTTATAGGGGGGGCCAAGAGACCCAGTACTTC,CASSYRGGQETQYF
TRBV15,TRBJ2-1,.,17,.,TGTGCCACCAGCAGAGATAGCCCGGGACAAACCTACAATGAGCAGTTCTTC,CATSRDSPGQTYNEQFF
TRBV27,TRBJ2-7,.,14,.,TGTGCCAGCAGTCTAGGGATCCCGATCTACGAGCAGTACTTC,CASSLGIPIYEQYF
TRBV7-6,TRBJ1-5,.,18,.,TGTGCCAGCAGCTTAGGAGGGGCCGGCCCAATGAACAATCAGCCCCAGCATTTT,CASSLGGAGPMNNQPQHF
TRBV15,TRBJ2-1,.,20,TRBD2,TGTGCCACCAGCAGAGATCTCCGAGGAAAAGCGGGAGATCGGTGGAATGAGCAGTTCTTC,CATSRDLRGKAGDRWNEQFF
TRBV19,TRBJ2-3,.,17,TRBD2,TGTGCCAGTAGTTGGGAAGCTAGCGGGGGGATCACAGATACGCAGTATTTT,CASSWEASGGITDTQYF
TRBV6-6,TRBJ1-5,.,14,.,TGTGCCAGCACCGTCGGGGTCAGCAATCAGCCCCAGCATTTT,CASTVGVSNQPQHF
TRBV4-1,TRBJ1-6,.,16,TRBD1,TGCGCCAGCAGCCAAGGAGCCGGGACAGGGTTTTCACCCCTCCACTTT,CASSQGAGTGFSPLHF
TRBV11-3,TRBJ2-1,.,15,.,TGTGCCAGCAGCCCCCGAAGGTCGCCGCACAATGAGCAGTTCTTC,CASSPRRSPHNEQFF
TRBV7-2,TRBJ2-7,.,13,.,TGTGCCAGCAGCCGGTGGCAACTCAGGGAGCAGTACTTC,CASSRWQLREQYF
TRBV5-4,TRBJ2-3,once,15,TRBD2,TGTGCCAGCAGCACGACTAGCGGTCACCCAGATACGCAGTATTTT,CASSTTSGHPDTQYF
TRBV7-8,TRBJ1-5,.,14,TRBD1,TGTGCCAGCAGCCCCAGGGGGCCCAATCAGCCCCAGCATTTT,CASSPRGPNQPQHF
TRBV5-1,TRBJ1-1,.,12,.,TGCGCCAGCAGCTTGGTCGGCACTGAAGCTTTCTTT,CASSLVGTEAFF
TRBV4-1,TRBJ1-1,.,16,TRBD1,TGCGCCAGCAGCCAAGGACAGGGGGCCGGGGGGACTGAAGCTTTCTTT,CASSQGQGAGGTEAFF
TRBV19,TRBJ1-1,.,14,.,TGTGCCAGTAGTATCCGGGGGGTAAGCACTGAAGCTTTCTTT,CASSIRGVSTEAFF
TRBV13,TRBJ1-5,few,15,TRBD1,TGTGCCAGCAGCAAGACAGGGGCTAGCAATCAGCCCCAGCATTTT,CASSKTGASNQPQHF
TRBV13,TRBJ2-5,.,13,.,TGTGCCAGCAGCCCGGACTCCCAAGAGACCCAGTACTTC,CASSPDSQETQYF
TRBV19,TRBJ1-4,.,13,TRBD1,TGTGCCAGTAGTATCCGGAAAGGGGGCAGGCTGTTTTTT,CASSIRKGGRLFF
TRBV5-1,TRBJ1-2,few,13,.,TGCGCCAGCAGCTTGGGGGGTAACTATGGCTACACCTTC,CASSLGGNYGYTF
TRBV10-3,TRBJ2-1,once,13,TRBD1,TGTGCCATCAGTGAGCAGACAGGGGGCGCCGGGTTCTTC,CAISEQTGGAGFF
TRBV28,TRBJ1-1,once,14,TRBD1,TGTGCCAGCAGCATGGGACAGCGGAACACTGAAGCTTTCTTT,CASSMGQRNTEAFF
TRBV20-1,TRBJ2-3,.,11,.,TGCAGTGCCGGAGTGACAGATACGCAGTATTTT,CSAGVTDTQYF
TRBV7-9,TRBJ1-1,.,15,TRBD1,TGTGCCAGCAGCCCGGACAGGGGGCTGAACACTGAAGCTTTCTTT,CASSPDRGLNTEAFF